These 5 T cell receptor beta chains were all obtained from the same sample, sequenced in a study of CD4+ T cells in melanoma. Sequencing used immunoSEQ multiplex PCR; TCRdb keeps in-frame clones, though not all of them. The profile shows 140,000 or so clones, approximately 91% of them singletons. The receptors were gathered from a human donor with melanoma.

The genes are TRBV28 and TRBJ2-7; 7 bases align to TRBD1. Germline-derived CDR1 and CDR2 are MDHEN and SYDVKM. V trimming: 7 bases; J trimming: 2 bases; junction bases outside the gene matches: 11. This CDR3 comprises 15 residues. CDR3 loop: CASTPSTGSTYEQYF. The CDR3 DNA reads as TGTGCCAGCACCCCTTCGACAGGGTCTACCTACGAGCAGTACTTC.

This CDR3 is CSADRVYGYTF. The CDR3, as DNA: TGCAGTGCCGACCGAGTATATGGCTACACCTTC. The chain joins TRBV20-1 to TRBJ1-2; D gene ambiguous. Germline CDR1 reads DFQATT; CDR2 reads SNEGSKA (reference sequence). This CDR3 has 11 amino acids. V shed 6 bases and J shed 5 bases, with 10 bases lying between them.

The rearrangement uses TRBV2 and TRBJ1-6; D not certain. Germline V gene sequence: CDR1 SNHLY, CDR2 FYNNEI. The CDR3 has 14 amino acids. V gave up 8 bases and J gave up 8 bases, with 16 bases separating them. CDR3 coding DNA: TGTGCCAGCCTCGGGCCAACCCCGGATTCACCCCTCCACTTT. Its protein is CASLGPTPDSPLHF.

J is TRBJ2-1 and V is TRBV6-5; 7 bases agree with TRBD2. V gave up 8 bases and J gave up 4 bases; unmatched junction bases: 2. CDR1 is MNHEY, CDR2 SVGAGI, per germline. CDR3 size: 12 residues. CDR3: CASLGGYNEQFF. CDR3 nucleotide sequence: TGTGCCAGCCTGGGGGGGTACAATGAGCAGTTCTTC.

The gene calls are TRBV7-9 and TRBJ1-1; D is possibly TRBD1 (5 bases). The CDR3 extends over 13 amino acids. Germline lookup yields CDR1 SEHNR and CDR2 FQNEAQ (reference sequence). Trimming cost V 5 bases and J 2 bases, with 9 bases left between them. The CDR3 nucleotides read TGTGCCAGCAGCAAGACAGCTAACACTGAAGCTTTCTTT. The encoded protein is CASSKTANTEAFF.